These T cell receptor beta chains were read from a single sample in a study of cytomegalovirus exposure and HLA in healthy donors. Generated by immunoSEQ multiplex PCR, the TCRdb table keeps only in-frame clones and is missing some. The sample holds some 190,000 clones, over 70% seen once. The source material was PBMCs. The receptors were sampled from a woman aged 18-35 years in good health and CMV-seronegative. CDR3s include the opening cysteine and the closing phenylalanine or tryptophan. D genes are given only for firm matches. A row's size may be missing; if present it is once, few, many or a size class.

D gene,V gene,clone size,J gene,CDR3 DNA,CDR3 protein
TRBD1,TRBV5-8,.,TRBJ2-5,TGTGCCAGCAGCTGGGACAGGGTAAAAGAGACCCAGTACTTC,CASSWDRVKETQYF
TRBD1,TRBV29-1,.,TRBJ1-1,TGCAGCGTTGATCCCCCGTCGGGACAGGGTATCGCTGAAGCTTTCTTT,CSVDPPSGQGIAEAFF
.,TRBV9,.,TRBJ2-7,TGTGCCAGCAGCCCATTCTCGGGCTCCTACGAGCAGTACTTC,CASSPFSGSYEQYF
.,TRBV6-1,.,TRBJ1-4,TGTGCCGTTTATCCAGGGGATGAAAAACTGTTTTTT,CAVYPGDEKLFF
.,TRBV28,once,TRBJ1-5,TGTGCCAGCAGTCCTTACAGCTCGAATCAGCCCCAGCATTTT,CASSPYSSNQPQHF
TRBD1,TRBV9,.,TRBJ2-1,TGTGCCAGCAGCGTAGTGTCCAGGGGGCTCAATGAGCAGTTCTTC,CASSVVSRGLNEQFF
.,TRBV21-1,.,TRBJ1-5,TGTGCCAGCAGCAATAGGGGGGGTAGCAATCAGCCCCAGCATTTT,CASSNRGGSNQPQHF
.,TRBV5-6,.,TRBJ2-1,TGTGCCAGCAGCTTGAAGCCTACAGCCGCGATCTACAATGAGCAGTTCTTC,CASSLKPTAAIYNEQFF
TRBD1,TRBV19,.,TRBJ1-5,TGTGCCAGTAGTAGTACAGGGGTAGGTCAGCCCCAGCATTTT,CASSSTGVGQPQHF
TRBD2,TRBV7-9,.,TRBJ2-1,TGTGCCAGCAGCTCAGGACTAGCGGGGGGGCCTGTCCACAATGAGCAGTTCTTC,CASSSGLAGGPVHNEQFF
.,TRBV12-2,.,TRBJ1-3,TGTGCAAGTCGCTTAGACACGGAGCCCGGAAACACCATATATTTT,CASRLDTEPGNTIYF
.,TRBV6-5,.,TRBJ1-1,TGTGCCAGCAGCCGACAGAACACTGAAGCTTTCTTT,CASSRQNTEAFF
.,TRBV5-1,.,TRBJ2-5,TGCGCCAGCAGCCCGGGGTCTCAAGAGACCCAGTACTTC,CASSPGSQETQYF
.,TRBV7-6,.,TRBJ2-5,TGTGCCAGCAGCTTAGCACGGGAGACCCAGTACTTC,CASSLARETQYF
TRBD2,TRBV7-2,.,TRBJ2-1,TGTGCCAGCAGCCAATCGGCTAGCGGGGGGGCCAGAGTCCATGAGCAGTTCTTC,CASSQSASGGARVHEQFF
TRBD1,TRBV6-4,.,TRBJ1-1,TGTGCCAGCAGATCGGGACAGGCAAACACTGAAGCTTTCTTT,CASRSGQANTEAFF
.,TRBV5-1,.,TRBJ2-5,TGCGCCAGCAGCTTTGCTGGGGAGTTGTGGGAGACCCAGTACTTC,CASSFAGELWETQYF
TRBD1,TRBV27,.,TRBJ1-5,TGTGCCAGCAGCCTGACGACAGGGAATAGCAATCAGCCCCAGCATTTT,CASSLTTGNSNQPQHF
.,TRBV7-9,.,TRBJ1-2,TGTGCCAGCAGCTTAGGGACGGGGAACTATGGCTACACCTTC,CASSLGTGNYGYTF
TRBD1,TRBV9,.,TRBJ1-1,TGTGCCAGCAGCGTAGGGCAGGGGGCGGACACTGAAGCTTTCTTT,CASSVGQGADTEAFF
.,TRBV28,.,TRBJ1-6,TGTGCCAGCAGTTTCCTCGGTGAGCACTATAATTCACCCCTCCACTTT,CASSFLGEHYNSPLHF
.,TRBV6-6,.,TRBJ1-1,TGTGCCAGCAGTTACTCGGGGGCAATCACTGAAGCTTTCTTT,CASSYSGAITEAFF
TRBD1,TRBV4-2,.,TRBJ1-1,TGTGCCAGCACCACAGGGGAACTTGGAAACACTGAAGCTTTCTTT,CASTTGELGNTEAFF
.,TRBV19,.,TRBJ1-5,TGTGCCAGTAGTTTTGGGATAGGGGCCAATCAGCCCCAGCATTTT,CASSFGIGANQPQHF